Presented here are 21 T cell receptor beta chains from one specimen sequenced in a study of blood T cells in healthy people across ages. The use of a sample-barcoded 5' primer and a J-beta primer mix characterized a second PCR of roughly 6 to 11 cycles. MiXCR, applied by TCRdb to the 5' RACE reads, yields one record per CDR3 protein. Here the sample spans 800,000 to 1,300,000 distinct CDR3 sequences, almost 25% being singletons. In addition, the sample was reused for a study of T cells of mothers and their children.

Sequencing input: blood. These receptor sequences come from a girl aged 2-10 years in good health.

This rearrangement joins TRBV6-2 or TRBV6-3 to TRBJ2-1, with 9 nucleotides matching TRBD2. This CDR3 comprises 16 residues. Germline values: CDR1 MNHEY, CDR2 SVGEGT. The V and J ends lost 4 bases and 4 bases, in that order; junction bases with no gene match: 8. CDR3 protein: CASSWPEGLAYNEQFF. CDR3 coding DNA: TGTGCCAGCAGTTGGCCTGAGGGACTAGCTTACAATGAGCAGTTCTTC.

V usage is TRBV6-5 and J usage is TRBJ2-5; a weak D match, TRBD1 (6 bases). The V end lost 7 bases, the J end lost 2 bases, and 14 bases lay between the germline ends. Germline-derived CDR1 and CDR2 are MNHEY and SVGAGI. The CDR3 covers 14 residues. Here the CDR3 reads CASTPGTLQETQYF. Written as DNA, the CDR3 is TGTGCCAGCACTCCCGGGACACTTCAAGAGACCCAGTACTTC.

This clonotype showed up just a few times. This sequence joins TRBV20-1 and TRBJ1-1; D call uncertain. CDR1 is DFQATT, CDR2 SNEGSKA, per germline (reference sequence). CDR3 length equals 12 residues. V dropped 3 bases and J dropped 8 bases, with 13 bases sitting between them. CDR3 residues: CSARSPSKEAFF. The CDR3 region has the DNA TGCAGTGCTAGGTCTCCGTCCAAGGAAGCTTTCTTT.

The chain carries TRBV6-5 and TRBJ2-5; 7 positions agree with TRBD1. The CDR3 extends over 15 amino acids. The J segment lost 3 bases and the V segment lost 9 bases, leaving 13 bases of the junction unmatched. The germline V gene has CDR1 MNHEY and CDR2 SVGAGI. Here the CDR3 reads CASTGVSLTEETQYF. The CDR3 nucleotides read TGTGCCAGTACAGGGGTTAGCCTTACGGAAGAGACCCAGTACTTC.

This chain links TRBV6-5 with TRBJ2-7, with a possible D match to TRBD1 (6 bases). Per the germline V gene, CDR1 is MNHEY and CDR2 is SVGAGI. There are 13 residues in the CDR3. The V gene lost 11 bases and the J gene lost 3 bases, with 17 bases spanning the gap. The CDR3 loop is CAVLSDSDYEQYF. The CDR3 DNA reads TGTGCCGTTCTATCGGACAGTGACTACGAGCAGTACTTC.

The J gene is TRBJ2-5, the V gene TRBV9, with D tentatively TRBD2 (6 bases). V lost 0 bases and J lost 2, with 14 bases in between. The CDR3 consists of 16 residues. From germline, CDR1 is SGDLS and CDR2 YYNGEE. CDR3 amino acids: CASSVAGTAAQETQYF. CDR3 nucleotide sequence: TGTGCCAGCAGCGTAGCGGGGACTGCGGCTCAAGAGACCCAGTACTTC.

This clonotype came up a few times. Compared with germline, one end of the junction differs, possibly owing to a read error. The chain joins TRBV27 to TRBJ1-1; 9 nucleotides align to TRBD1. This CDR3 region has 15 residues. Looked up from germline, CDR1 is MNHEY and CDR2 is SMNVEV (reference sequence). The CDR3 is CASRRDRAQNTGAFF. The CDR3 coding sequence is TGTGCCAGCAGACGGGACAGGGCGCAGAACACTGGAGCTTTCTTT.

CDR3 coding DNA: TGTGCCAGCAGTGAAGGGCCCCTCGGTGGCATTCAGTACTTC. Residues: CASSEGPLGGIQYF. The chain carries TRBV12-3 or TRBV12-4 and TRBJ2-4; D call uncertain. Between the trimmed V and J ends, which lost 5 bases and 9 bases, there was a span of 17 bases. The CDR3 is made up of 14 amino acids.

This sequence joins TRBV3-1 and TRBJ1-6; D may be TRBD1 (5 bases). The germline V gene encodes CDR1 LGHDT and CDR2 YNNKEL (reference sequence). CDR3 length: 14 residues. V dropped 6 bases and J dropped 7 bases, with 13 bases sitting between them. The CDR3 bases are TGTGCCAGCAGACCCGGGACTGAGAATTCACCCCTCCACTTT. The encoded protein is CASRPGTENSPLHF.

V gene TRBV6-6 combines with J gene TRBJ2-2; D is uncertain. Germline V CDR1 and CDR2: MNHNY, SVGAGI (reference sequence). This CDR3 has 14 amino acids. V was pared by 2 bases and J by 5 bases, with 9 bases between. The CDR3 protein is CASSYTDDTGELFF. The CDR3 DNA reads TGTGCCAGCAGTTACACAGACGATACCGGGGAGCTGTTTTTT.

This chain uses TRBV5-1 with TRBJ2-7; unclear D gene. CDR3 size: 12 residues. Per germline, CDR1 SGHRS and CDR2 YFSETQ. V lost 3 bases, J lost 2 bases, and 6 bases lay in between. CDR3 loop: CASSSVAYEQYF. DNA of the CDR3: TGCGCCAGCAGCTCAGTGGCCTACGAGCAGTACTTC.

The rearrangement uses TRBV12-3 or TRBV12-4 and TRBJ1-1; D is unresolved. V was clipped by 4 bases and J by 5 bases, with 5 bases between them. CDR3 length equals 11 residues. The CDR3 is CASSWETEAFF. For the CDR3, the DNA is TGTGCCAGCAGTTGGGAGACTGAAGCTTTCTTT.

The V and J genes are TRBV12-3 or TRBV12-4 and TRBJ2-2; TRBD1 might be the D (6 bases). The CDR3 spans 16 residues. The V and J ends lost 7 bases and 4 bases respectively, with 19 bases between them. The CDR3 loop is CASTERSGHRTGELFF. The CDR3 bases are TGTGCCAGCACCGAAAGATCGGGACATCGCACCGGGGAGCTGTTTTTT.

With respect to this clonotype: It is likely a read error, because the conserved phenylalanine at the end of the CDR3 is missing. This chain joins TRBV4-1 and TRBJ1-6; D is possibly TRBD1 (6 bases). The CDR3 has 14 residues. The germline gives CDR1 MGHRA, CDR2 YSYEKL. V was trimmed by 4 bases and J by 8 bases, leaving 12 bases between them. CDR3 sequence (DNA): TGCGCCAGCAGCCCCGGGACATCCTATTCACCCCTCCACCTT. This gives the protein CASSPGTSYSPLHL.

This clonotype has just a few counts. The chain recombines TRBV20-1 with TRBJ2-7; 8 bases agree with TRBD1. Trimming at V came to 5 bases and at J to 2 bases, leaving 8 bases not matched to a gene. This CDR3 has 14 amino acids. The germline CDR1 and CDR2 sequences are DFQATT and SNEGSKA (reference sequence). CDR3 region: CSAPPRDRTYEQYF. As DNA, the CDR3 is TGCAGTGCTCCCCCACGGGACAGGACCTACGAGCAGTACTTC.

There are a few counts of this clonotype. This rearrangement joins TRBV6-6 to TRBJ2-5, with D possibly called TRBD1 or TRBD2 (5 bases each). With the DNA end fitting TRBJ2-1 better, the J assignment may be wrong. Germline assignment: CDR1 MNHNY and CDR2 SVGAGI (reference sequence). This CDR3 has 12 residues. CDR3 sequence reads: CATVGPGDEQFF. CDR3 DNA: TGTGCCACCGTGGGGCCCGGGGATGAGCAGTTCTTC.

The rearrangement uses TRBV7-2 and TRBJ2-5; the match to TRBD2 covers 11 bases. Germline V lookup: CDR1 SGHTA, CDR2 FQGNSA. The CDR3 has 17 amino acids. V dropped 4 bases and J dropped 4; count of bases not matched to a gene: 11. CDR3 nucleotide sequence: TGTGCCAGCAGCTCAGGGGTAGCGGGGGGGCCTCGAGAGACCCAGTACTTC. Translation gives CASSSGVAGGPRETQYF.

This clonotype has just one count. The CDR3 loop is CSARDLRQPSPYEQYF. The DNA for the CDR3 is TGCAGTGCTAGAGATCTTAGACAGCCGAGCCCCTACGAGCAGTACTTC. The chain couples TRBV20-1 to TRBJ2-5; a possible D gene is TRBD1 (5 bases). The tail of the sequence fits TRBJ2-7 better, so the J call may be wrong. Looked up from germline, CDR1 is DFQATT and CDR2 is SNEGSKA (reference sequence). This CDR3 contains 16 residues.

V gene TRBV7-9 combines with J gene TRBJ1-1; D ambiguous. Germline assignment: CDR1 SEHNR and CDR2 FQNEAQ (reference sequence). Trimming removed 6 bases from V and 3 bases from J, with 14 bases in between. The CDR3 contains 14 residues. CDR3 in DNA: TGTGCCAGCAGTCAACCTATTCCCCACACTGAAGCTTTCTTT. Translation: CASSQPIPHTEAFF.

This clonotype was observed a handful of times. This chain connects TRBV11-2 to TRBJ2-5, with D perhaps assigned TRBD1 or TRBD2 (6 bases each). Near its end, the DNA agrees better with TRBJ2-7, so the J call may be wrong. Germline V gene data show CDR1 as SGHAT and CDR2 as FQNNGV. The CDR3 length is 14 residues. CDR3 DNA: TGTGCCAGCAGCTCGCGGGACAAACTCTACGAGCAGTACTTC. Residues: CASSSRDKLYEQYF.

The chain couples TRBV7-9 to TRBJ2-1; D assignment may be TRBD1 or TRBD2 (5 bases each). CDR3 length equals 16 residues. V gave up 5 bases and J gave up 1 base, with 15 bases separating them. The germline CDR1 and CDR2 sequences are SEHNR and FQNEAQ (reference sequence). In nucleotides, the CDR3 is TGTGCCAGCAGCCCGTCTGGGGGTCTTTCCTACAATGAGCAGTTCTTC. Protein: CASSPSGGLSYNEQFF.